Given below is one T cell receptor beta chain in context. The antigen it binds to is not known. Base qualities are not at hand, and no much larger clone is one base apart. This entry is derived from a study of blood T cell repertoires in COVID-19 (dated by TCRdb to the early 2020s). About the study as a whole: Samples covering the acute and convalescent phases of COVID-19 were provided by collaborators in the United States, Italy and Spain. HLA class I and class II types, where available, came from metadata supplied by the sample provider rather than from assay-based typing. The prospective study material was composed of cDNA or gDNA derived from T cells, B-cell-depleted T cells, or PBMCs. The sample metadata nearly always contained a de-identified subject ID, COVID-19 status, age in years and sex. The repertoires were made available in a free public database intended to serve as a resource for research on the immune response to SARS-CoV-2. Samples were obtained from the ongoing ImmuneRACE study (first 160 participants) and from 1,254 subjects provided by 6 global collaborators. Deeply sampled blood TCRbeta repertoires from subjects exposed to, actively infected with, or recovered from COVID-19 were included in the dataset. Study-wide conclusions, independent of this receptor: The amount of clinical and demographic metadata varied by source and participant and was provided uncurated.

CDR1 is given as PRHDT and CDR2 as FYEKMQ, both from the germline V gene (reference sequence). The V and J ends are trimmed by 2 bases and 8 bases, leaving 12 bases between them. The CDR3 measures 14 amino acids from cysteine to phenylalanine. The only DNA kept is the CDR3, 42 bases in frame from the first base. The immunoSEQ Assay, a bias-controlled multiplex PCR, was used to amplify TCRbeta CDR3 regions from genomic DNA. The paper's processing steps were these. Within the assay, amplification of reference gene primers was used to estimate how many nucleated cells each sample contained. To quantify the absolute abundance of each unique TCRbeta CDR3 rearrangement, sequence reads were collapsed and filtered. Productive Simpson clonality was computed per sample as the square root of Simpson's diversity index over productive rearrangements. What TCRdb holds here is the immuneACCESS table cut down to in-frame rearrangements. Part of the clones is not present; checked against another copy, under half of the missing clones reflect an unresolved V gene, and the others are unexplained. From that table come the V and J calls and clone size; the DNA was used to work out D and trimming. The sample profile shows some 95,000 clones; about three quarters of them were found once. The ten biggest clones cover approximately 9% of the sample.

Samples from volunteer blood donors who had recovered from COVID-19 were contributed by a second Seattle source. Whole blood was collected in K2EDTA tubes by collaborating institutions according to the institutions' own protocols. For TCRbeta analysis, collaborators shipped samples in one of three forms: frozen whole blood, isolated PBMCs, or DNA extracted from either of those sample types. This receptor was obtained from a man aged 50 to 59 who had recovered from COVID-19. The sequence links TRBV13 to TRBJ1-4, with TRBD1 as a weak D call on 5 bases. The sample consisted of peripheral blood. The nucleotide sequence is given as TGTGCCAGCAGCTTACGGCAGGGCGGCGAAAAACTGTTTTTT. This gives the protein CASSLRQGGEKLFF.